This TCR beta chain was captured in a study of cytomegalovirus exposure and HLA in healthy donors. Findings of the study overall: Later analysis placed DRB1 highest and HLA-C lowest in TCR association rates, which differed by HLA locus.

This clone was seen a handful of times. What it binds is unknown. The CDR3 sequence is 15 residues long. Germline V gene lookup returns CDR1 SGHRS and CDR2 YFSETQ. Trimming cost V 4 bases and J 6 bases, with 17 bases left between them. Researchers ran the PCR with 60 Vbeta and 13 Jbeta primers. Clones were read by immunoSEQ multiplex PCR, and TCRdb kept only the in-frame ones, dropping some. The sample includes under 130,000 clones, approximately 12% of them seen just once. The receptor was isolated from a man aged 35 to 55 in good health and CMV-seropositive. The rearrangement links TRBV5-1 to TRBJ1-5, with D perhaps TRBD1 (6 bases). The sequenced sample consisted of PBMCs. The CDR3 reads CASSRDPGAGQPQHF. The CDR3 nucleotides read TGCGCCAGCAGCCGTGATCCAGGGGCGGGTCAGCCCCAGCATTTT. Supplemented by reference TRBV5-1 and TRBJ1-5, the full variable domain reads KAGVTQTPRYLIKTRGQQVTLSCSPISGHRSVSWYQQTPGQGLQFLFEYFSETQRNKGNFPGRFSGRQFSNSRSEMNVSTLELGDSALYLCASSRDPGAGQPQHFGDGTRLSIL.